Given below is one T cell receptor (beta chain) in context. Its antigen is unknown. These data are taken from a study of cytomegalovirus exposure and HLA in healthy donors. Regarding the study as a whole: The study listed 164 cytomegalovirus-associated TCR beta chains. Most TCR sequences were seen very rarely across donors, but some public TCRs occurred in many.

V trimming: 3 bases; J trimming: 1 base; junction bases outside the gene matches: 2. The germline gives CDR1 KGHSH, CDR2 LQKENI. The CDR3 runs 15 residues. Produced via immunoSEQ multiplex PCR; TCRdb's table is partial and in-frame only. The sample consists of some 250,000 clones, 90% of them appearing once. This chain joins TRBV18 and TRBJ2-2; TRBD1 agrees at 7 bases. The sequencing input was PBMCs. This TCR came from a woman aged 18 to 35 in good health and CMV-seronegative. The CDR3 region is CASSPRDRNTGELFF. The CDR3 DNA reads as TGTGCCAGCTCACCCCGGGACAGGAACACCGGGGAGCTGTTTTTT.